This T cell receptor (beta chain) was sequenced during a study of blood T cell repertoires in COVID-19. Across the study: Acute and convalescent COVID-19 samples came from the United States, Italy and Spain.

The CDR3 is 11 amino acids. The germline V gene has CDR1 SQVTM and CDR2 ANQGSEA. V shed 7 bases and J shed 0 bases, with 7 bases lying between them. The data were produced by immunoSEQ multiplex PCR, yet TCRdb's version contains in-frame clones alone and is incomplete. The sample holds 150,000 to 200,000 clones, under 85% seen once. Everyone who took part was roughly 18 to 89 years old, and they came from about two dozen US areas. The study assigned cohorts using participant-reported clinical history. This clonotype was obtained from a man aged 45-65 years who had recovered from COVID-19. The sequenced sample was PBMCs or T cells enriched from blood (not recorded which). The genes are TRBV29-1 and TRBJ2-7; D unresolved. The CDR3 bases are TGCAGCGCCGCGTCCTCCTACGAGCAGTACTTC. Residues: CSAASSYEQYF.